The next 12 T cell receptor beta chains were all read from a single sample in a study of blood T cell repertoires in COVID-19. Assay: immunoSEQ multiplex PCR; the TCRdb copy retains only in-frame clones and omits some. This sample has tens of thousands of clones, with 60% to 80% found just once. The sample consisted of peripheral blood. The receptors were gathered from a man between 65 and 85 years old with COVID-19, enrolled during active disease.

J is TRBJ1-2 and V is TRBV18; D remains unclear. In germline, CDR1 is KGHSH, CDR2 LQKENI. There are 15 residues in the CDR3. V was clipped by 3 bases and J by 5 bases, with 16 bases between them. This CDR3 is CASSPATEPTYGYTF. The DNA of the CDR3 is TGTGCCAGCTCACCGGCTACAGAGCCAACGTATGGCTACACCTTC.

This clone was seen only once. The CDR3 region is CASSFGSVYEQYF. The CDR3 DNA sequence: TGTGCCAGCAGTTTCGGGTCCGTCTACGAGCAGTACTTC. This sequence joins TRBV28 and TRBJ2-7; D gene ambiguous. The germline CDR1 and CDR2 sequences are MDHEN and SYDVKM. This CDR3 comprises 13 residues. V was shortened by 3 bases and J by 3 bases, with 9 bases between the two germline ends.

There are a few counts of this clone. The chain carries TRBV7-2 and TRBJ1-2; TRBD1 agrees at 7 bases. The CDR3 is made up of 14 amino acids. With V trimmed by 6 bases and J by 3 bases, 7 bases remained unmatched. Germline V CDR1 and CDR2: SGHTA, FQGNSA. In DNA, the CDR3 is TGTGCCAGCAGACCCCATACAGGGGACTATGGCTACACCTTC. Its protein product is CASRPHTGDYGYTF.

This CDR3 is CASSFRGWGLAATQETQYF. In DNA, the CDR3 is TGTGCCAGCAGCTTTAGGGGGTGGGGGCTAGCGGCTACTCAAGAGACCCAGTACTTC. The gene calls are TRBV11-2 and TRBJ2-5; TRBD2 is a possible D gene (7 bases). V dropped 3 bases and J dropped 2 bases, with 25 bases sitting between them. The germline CDR1 and CDR2 sequences are SGHAT and FQNNGV. CDR3 length: 19 amino acids.

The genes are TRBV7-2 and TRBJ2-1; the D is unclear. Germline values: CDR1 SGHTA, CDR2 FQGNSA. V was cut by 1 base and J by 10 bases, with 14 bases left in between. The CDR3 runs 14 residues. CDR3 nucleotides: TGTGCCAGCAGCTTAGGGGCCTCGGTGGGCGAGCAGTTCTTC. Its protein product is CASSLGASVGEQFF. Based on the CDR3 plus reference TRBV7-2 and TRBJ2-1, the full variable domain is GAGVSQSPSNKVTEKGKDVELRCDPISGHTALYWYRQSLGQGLEFLIYFQGNSAPDKSGLPSDRFSAERTGGSVSTLTIQRTQQEDSAVYLCASSLGASVGEQFFGPGTRLTVL.

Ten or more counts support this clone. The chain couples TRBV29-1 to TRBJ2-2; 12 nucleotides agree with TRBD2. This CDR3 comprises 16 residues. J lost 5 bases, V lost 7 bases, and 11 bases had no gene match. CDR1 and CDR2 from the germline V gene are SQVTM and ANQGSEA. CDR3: CSGRLAGGPRTGELFF. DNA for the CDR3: TGCAGCGGCCGGCTAGCGGGAGGGCCGAGGACCGGGGAGCTGTTTTTT.

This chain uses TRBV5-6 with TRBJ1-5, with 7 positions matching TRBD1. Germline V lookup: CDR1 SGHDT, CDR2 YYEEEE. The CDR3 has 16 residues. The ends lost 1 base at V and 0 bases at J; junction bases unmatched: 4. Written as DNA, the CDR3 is TGTGCCAGCAGCTTGACAGGGGAGAATAGCAATCAGCCCCAGCATTTT. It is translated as CASSLTGENSNQPQHF.

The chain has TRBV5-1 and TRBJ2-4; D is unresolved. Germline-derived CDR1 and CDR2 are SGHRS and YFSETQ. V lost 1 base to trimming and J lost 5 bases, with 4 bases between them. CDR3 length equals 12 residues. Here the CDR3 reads CASSLSENIQYF. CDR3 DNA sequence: TGCGCCAGCAGCTTGTCCGAAAACATTCAGTACTTC.

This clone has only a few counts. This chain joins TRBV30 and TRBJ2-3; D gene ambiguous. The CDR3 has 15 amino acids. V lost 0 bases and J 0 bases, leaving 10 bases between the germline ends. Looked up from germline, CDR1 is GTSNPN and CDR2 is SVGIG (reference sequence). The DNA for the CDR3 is TGTGCCTGGAGTGTTGGGCTGGCTAGCACAGATACGCAGTATTTT. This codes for CAWSVGLASTDTQYF.

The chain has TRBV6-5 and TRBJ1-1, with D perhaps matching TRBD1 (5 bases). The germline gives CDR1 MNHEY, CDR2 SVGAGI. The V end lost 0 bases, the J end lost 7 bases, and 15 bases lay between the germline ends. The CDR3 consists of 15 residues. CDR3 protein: CASSYSRTGRIEAFF. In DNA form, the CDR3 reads TGTGCCAGCAGTTACTCGAGAACAGGCCGCATTGAAGCTTTCTTT.

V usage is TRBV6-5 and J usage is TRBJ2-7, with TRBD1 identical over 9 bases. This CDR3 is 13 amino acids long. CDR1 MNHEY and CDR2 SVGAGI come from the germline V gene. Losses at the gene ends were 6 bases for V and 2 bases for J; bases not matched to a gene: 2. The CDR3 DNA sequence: TGTGCCAGCAGCCGGGACAGGGCCTACGAGCAGTACTTC. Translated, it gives CASSRDRAYEQYF.

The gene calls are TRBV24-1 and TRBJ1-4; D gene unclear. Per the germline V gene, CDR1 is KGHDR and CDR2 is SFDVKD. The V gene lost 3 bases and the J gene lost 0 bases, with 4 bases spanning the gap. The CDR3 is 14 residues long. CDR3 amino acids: CATSDQSTNEKLFF. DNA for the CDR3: TGTGCCACCAGTGATCAGTCAACTAATGAAAAACTGTTTTTT.